These T cell receptor beta chains were read from a single sample in a study of blood T cell repertoires in COVID-19. Measured with immunoSEQ multiplex PCR; TCRdb has only the in-frame clones, and not every one. The sample records hundreds of thousands of clones, 75% to 90% being singletons. Sequencing was carried out using PBMCs or T cells enriched from blood (not recorded which). The receptor source for this set is a woman aged 25-40 years who had recovered from COVID-19. CDR3s include the opening cysteine and the closing phenylalanine or tryptophan. A D gene is named only where the DNA matches it firmly. Some rows mark clone size as missing; the rest say once, few, many or name a class of expanded clone.

cdr3_nt cdr3_aa j_call clone_size v_call d_call
TGTGCCAGCAGCTCCGGAGGACAGGGGCGGAACACTGAAGCTTTCTTT CASSSGGQGRNTEAFF TRBJ1-1 NA TRBV7-2 TRBD1
TGTGCCAGCAGCTTGAGAACATACGAGCAGTACTTC CASSLRTYEQYF TRBJ2-7 NA TRBV5-6 NA
TGTGCCAGCAGTCGGACTAGCGGTATCCTCAATGAGCAGTTCTTC CASSRTSGILNEQFF TRBJ2-1 NA TRBV27 TRBD2
TGTGCCAGCAGCTTAGCGCCGGTAGACTACGAGCAGTACTTC CASSLAPVDYEQYF TRBJ2-7 NA TRBV7-2 NA
TGTGCCAGCAGTCCAGCGGGGGATGGCGAAAAACTGTTTTTT CASSPAGDGEKLFF TRBJ1-4 NA TRBV3-1/TRBV3-2 NA
TGTGCCTGGAGCTTAGGGGGGGCTGGGGCCAACGTCCTGACTTTC CAWSLGGAGANVLTF TRBJ2-6 NA TRBV30 NA
TGCAGCGCCCAGGGTGATTATGGCTACACCTTC CSAQGDYGYTF TRBJ1-2 NA TRBV29-1 NA
TGTGCCAGTAGCCCTGGACAGGGGACCGAAGCTTTCTTT CASSPGQGTEAFF TRBJ1-1 NA TRBV19 TRBD1
TGTGCCAGCAGCCGGTTAGACAGGAACACTGAAGCTTTCTTT CASSRLDRNTEAFF TRBJ1-1 NA TRBV3-1/TRBV3-2 NA
TGTGCCAGCAGTCACAAGTCCGAGACAGGCATGAACACCGGGGAGCTGTTTTTT CASSHKSETGMNTGELFF TRBJ2-2 NA TRBV7-9 NA
TGTGCCAGCAGCGTAGGAGCAGGCTCTGGAAACACCATATATTTT CASSVGAGSGNTIYF TRBJ1-3 NA TRBV9 NA
TGCAGCGTTGAACTGGCCAGAGAGACCCAGTACTTC CSVELARETQYF TRBJ2-5 NA TRBV29-1 NA
TGTGCCAGCAGCTTGGCCCCGGGACAGGGTGAGCATGGCTACACCTTC CASSLAPGQGEHGYTF TRBJ1-2 once TRBV5-5 TRBD1
TGTGCCAGCTCGCAGACAGGGGACAATCAGCCCCAGCATTTT CASSQTGDNQPQHF TRBJ1-5 NA TRBV2 TRBD1
TGCGCCAGCAGCCAAGAACTAGCGGTTAATGAGCAGTTCTTC CASSQELAVNEQFF TRBJ2-1 once TRBV4-3 TRBD2
TGTGCCAGCTCTACCGGGGACTACTCCTACGAGCAGTACTTC CASSTGDYSYEQYF TRBJ2-7 NA TRBV11-2 TRBD2
TGTGCCAGTAGTTGGGGGCGAACTGAAGCTTTCTTT CASSWGRTEAFF TRBJ1-1 NA TRBV19 NA
TGCGCCAGCGGCTGGCGGGAGGGCCGGGAGACCCAGTACTTC CASGWREGRETQYF TRBJ2-5 NA TRBV5-1 TRBD2
TGTGCCAGCAGCCCCTGGACTAGCGGGAGAGGGGCCAAAAACATTCAGTACTTC CASSPWTSGRGAKNIQYF TRBJ2-4 NA TRBV2 TRBD2
TGTGCCAGCAGCCAAGATCTTGCAGATACGCAGTATTTT CASSQDLADTQYF TRBJ2-3 NA TRBV14 NA
TGCGCCAGCAGCCCAAACCAGGGTGCCAAAACCGACTATGGCTACACCTTC CASSPNQGAKTDYGYTF TRBJ1-2 few TRBV4-3 NA
TGTGCCAGCACCCAGGCAGGGAAAAATGAGCAGTTCTTC CASTQAGKNEQFF TRBJ2-1 NA TRBV6-5 NA